These T cell receptor beta chains were read from a single sample in a study of blood T cell repertoires in COVID-19. Profiling relied on immunoSEQ multiplex PCR, and the TCRdb table lists in-frame clones only, not all of them. The sample consists of about 140,000 clones, roughly 80% of them appearing once. Sequenced: peripheral blood. Receptors were obtained from a woman aged 50 to 60 with active or convalescent COVID-19. The CDR3 runs from the conserved cysteine through the conserved F or W. The D gene is left open where the match is weak. The size entry is marked missing in some rows and otherwise reads once, few, many or a size class.

>-|-|TRBJ1-1|TRBV19
CASRDIRGTTEAFF
TGTGCCAGTAGGGACATTCGGGGGACCACTGAAGCTTTCTTT
>-|few|TRBJ2-3|TRBV11-3
CASSLEQGSTDTQYF
TGTGCCAGCAGCTTAGAACAGGGAAGCACAGATACGCAGTATTTT
>-|-|TRBJ2-1|TRBV30
CAWSVRDYNEQFF
TGTGCCTGGAGTGTCCGGGACTACAATGAGCAGTTCTTC
>-|-|TRBJ1-2|TRBV6-2/TRBV6-3
CASSYQDKALPNYGYTF
TGTGCCAGCAGTTACCAGGACAAGGCCCTCCCTAACTATGGCTACACCTTC
>TRBD1|once|TRBJ1-4|TRBV30
CASGQGIANEKLFF
TGTGCCTCGGGACAGGGGATAGCTAATGAAAAACTGTTTTTT
>-|-|TRBJ1-6|TRBV19
CASSISQSPLHF
TGTGCCAGTAGTATTTCCCAATCACCCCTCCACTTT
>-|-|TRBJ2-5|TRBV5-1
CASSLARPGETQYF
TGCGCCAGCAGCTTGGCCAGGCCCGGAGAGACCCAGTACTTC
>-|few|TRBJ2-1|TRBV28
CATTSTGDSYNEQFF
TGTGCCACTACCTCAACGGGGGACAGCTACAATGAGCAGTTCTTC
>-|-|TRBJ2-1|TRBV19
CASSPRALYNEQFF
TGTGCCAGTAGCCCCCGCGCCTTATACAATGAGCAGTTCTTC
>-|-|TRBJ2-1|TRBV20-1
CSASLVGEQFF
TGCAGTGCTAGCCTAGTTGGTGAGCAGTTCTTC
>TRBD1|-|TRBJ1-5|TRBV28
CASSTGGLDNQPQHF
TGTGCCAGCAGTACAGGGGGCCTAGACAATCAGCCCCAGCATTTT
>TRBD1|-|TRBJ1-5|TRBV28
CASSLRDRGGQPQHF
TGTGCCAGCAGTTTACGTGACAGGGGAGGTCAGCCCCAGCATTTT
>TRBD2|-|TRBJ2-2|TRBV3-1/TRBV3-2
CASSQDLQPLTSGRKNTGELFF
TGTGCCAGCAGCCAAGATTTACAGCCATTAACAAGCGGGAGAAAAAACACCGGGGAGCTGTTTTTT
>TRBD2|-|TRBJ2-2|TRBV6-5
CASSLHTGGTGELFF
TGTGCCAGCAGTTTACACACGGGAGGCACCGGGGAGCTGTTTTTT
>-|-|TRBJ2-3|TRBV6-1
CASSLKGRYDTQYF
TGTGCCAGCTCCCTTAAGGGGAGGTACGATACGCAGTATTTT
>-|-|TRBJ2-1|TRBV30
CAWSPQLKQGGEQFF
TGTGCCTGGAGCCCCCAACTCAAACAGGGCGGTGAGCAGTTCTTC
>TRBD1|-|TRBJ1-2|TRBV5-6
CASSTPTGLLYGYTF
TGTGCCAGCAGCACTCCGACAGGGCTACTCTATGGCTACACCTTC
>TRBD1|-|TRBJ2-1|TRBV5-5
CASSLPQQGAPNEQFF
TGTGCCAGCAGCTTGCCCCAACAGGGGGCTCCCAATGAGCAGTTCTTC
>-|-|TRBJ1-4|TRBV18
CASSLLSTAQGGSATNEKLFF
TGTGCCAGCTCACTTCTATCGACTGCACAGGGCGGATCGGCGACTAATGAAAAACTGTTTTTT
>TRBD2|-|TRBJ2-5|TRBV6-1
CASSDRTSGGRETQYF
TGTGCCAGCAGTGATCGGACTAGCGGGGGGAGGGAGACCCAGTACTTC
>TRBD2|-|TRBJ2-1|TRBV28
CASSLTGTSGNEQFF
TGTGCCAGCAGCCTCACTGGGACTAGCGGGAATGAGCAGTTCTTC
>TRBD2|-|TRBJ2-3|TRBV4-2
CASSQGLAGVEDTQYF
TGTGCCAGCAGCCAGGGACTAGCGGGGGTGGAAGATACGCAGTATTTT
>TRBD2|-|TRBJ2-1|TRBV27
CASSFLAASSYNEQFF
TGTGCCAGCAGTTTCCTAGCGGCCAGCTCCTACAATGAGCAGTTCTTC
>-|-|TRBJ2-5|TRBV6-5
CASSYPPVDSQETQYF
TGTGCCAGCAGTTACCCGCCAGTCGACAGTCAGGAGACCCAGTACTTC
>-|-|TRBJ1-4|TRBV6-6
CASTTTAINEKLFF
TGTGCCAGCACCACGACAGCGATAAATGAAAAACTGTTTTTT
>-|once|TRBJ1-2|TRBV6-5
CASSWEGGGYTF
TGTGCCAGCAGTTGGGAGGGAGGTGGCTACACCTTC
>TRBD2|-|TRBJ2-7|TRBV30
CAWSGTSVGYEQYF
TGTGCCTGGAGCGGGACTAGCGTAGGCTACGAGCAGTACTTC
>TRBD1|-|TRBJ1-5|TRBV30
CAWSTRTGRRGNQPQHF
TGTGCCTGGAGCACCAGGACAGGCCGTAGGGGCAATCAGCCCCAGCATTTT
>-|-|TRBJ1-4|TRBV5-4
CASSLEGRGATNEKLFF
TGTGCCAGCAGCTTGGAGGGCCGCGGGGCAACTAATGAAAAACTGTTTTTT
>TRBD2|once|TRBJ2-1|TRBV9
CASSVDPLLAGGLDEQFF
TGTGCCAGCAGCGTAGACCCACTACTAGCGGGAGGGCTCGATGAGCAGTTCTTC
>TRBD2|-|TRBJ2-7|TRBV6-5
CASRPLTSGSYEQYF
TGTGCCAGCAGACCCCTGACTAGCGGGAGTTACGAGCAGTACTTC
>-|-|TRBJ2-5|TRBV14
CASSQSRGGIGETQYF
TGTGCCAGCAGCCAATCTAGAGGGGGTATCGGCGAGACCCAGTACTTC
>-|few|TRBJ2-5|TRBV19
CASSIGGEETQYF
TGTGCCAGTAGTATAGGGGGGGAAGAGACCCAGTACTTC
>TRBD2|-|TRBJ2-7|TRBV6-5
CASSYSAGGSYEQYF
TGTGCCAGCAGTTACTCTGCGGGGGGGTCCTACGAGCAGTACTTC
>-|once|TRBJ2-7|TRBV11-2
CASSLDWREQYF
TGTGCCAGCAGCTTAGATTGGAGGGAGCAGTACTTC
>-|-|TRBJ2-3|TRBV19
CASSIDGEADTQYF
TGTGCCAGTAGTATAGATGGGGAGGCGGATACGCAGTATTTT
>TRBD1|-|TRBJ2-7|TRBV19
CASSSGTGLKQYF
TGTGCCAGTAGCTCCGGGACAGGGTTAAAGCAGTACTTC
>TRBD2|-|TRBJ2-1|TRBV30
CAWTSGRSISYNEQFF
TGTGCCTGGACTAGCGGGAGGTCGATCTCCTACAATGAGCAGTTCTTC
>-|-|TRBJ1-1|TRBV5-1
CASSLAAGMNTEAFF
TGCGCCAGCAGCTTGGCCGCGGGTATGAACACTGAAGCTTTCTTT
>TRBD2|-|TRBJ2-1|TRBV30
CAWTPGRETREQFF
TGTGCCTGGACCCCCGGGCGGGAGACACGTGAGCAGTTCTTC
>TRBD2|-|TRBJ2-3|TRBV7-2
CASSLVAGGTDTQYF
TGTGCCAGCAGCTTAGTAGCGGGGGGCACAGATACGCAGTATTTT
>TRBD1|-|TRBJ2-2|TRBV7-3
CASSLTGVGSGELFF
TGTGCCAGCAGCCTTACAGGGGTCGGTAGCGGGGAGCTGTTTTTT
>TRBD2|-|TRBJ2-2|TRBV29-1
CSVASGGPRTGELFF
TGCAGCGTTGCGTCGGGGGGGCCGCGGACCGGGGAGCTGTTTTTT
>-|few|TRBJ2-3|TRBV9
CASSGGFGGSVDTQYF
TGTGCCAGCAGCGGAGGCTTTGGGGGGAGCGTCGATACGCAGTATTTT
>TRBD2|once|TRBJ2-1|TRBV4-2
CASSPGAWGGLYNEQFF
TGTGCCAGCAGCCCAGGTGCCTGGGGGGGGTTGTACAATGAGCAGTTCTTC
>-|-|TRBJ1-2|TRBV3-1/TRBV3-2
CASSQVQSGSGYTF
TGTGCCAGCAGCCAAGTGCAGTCGGGATCTGGCTACACCTTC
>-|-|TRBJ1-2|TRBV29-1
CSAGGSYGYTF
TGCAGCGCCGGGGGAAGCTATGGCTACACCTTC
>-|-|TRBJ1-1|TRBV25-1
CASRGAARVTEAFF
TGTGCCAGCAGAGGGGCCGCCCGGGTCACTGAAGCTTTCTTT
>-|-|TRBJ1-2|TRBV5-1
CASSLAGVNGYTF
TGCGCCAGCAGCTTGGCAGGCGTCAATGGCTACACCTTC
>TRBD1|-|TRBJ2-5|TRBV28
CASSGRTGSLETQYF
TGTGCCAGCAGTGGCCGGACAGGGAGTTTGGAGACCCAGTACTTC
>TRBD2|-|TRBJ2-1|TRBV9
CASSGGGGYNEQFF
TGTGCCAGCAGCGGCGGGGGGGGTTACAATGAGCAGTTCTTC
>TRBD2|-|TRBJ2-1|TRBV28
CASSLGSGRAQQFF
TGTGCCAGCAGTTTGGGTAGCGGGAGGGCCCAGCAGTTCTTC
>-|once|TRBJ1-2|TRBV19
CASSIDLGLDGYTF
TGTGCCAGTAGTATAGATCTGGGACTCGATGGCTACACCTTC
>-|-|TRBJ1-2|TRBV30
CAWSRQSYGYTF
TGTGCCTGGAGTCGACAGTCCTATGGCTACACCTTC
>-|-|TRBJ1-1|TRBV6-2/TRBV6-3
CASSSLGVANTEAFF
TGTGCCAGCAGTTCTCTAGGTGTAGCGAACACTGAAGCTTTCTTT
>-|-|TRBJ2-3|TRBV7-3
CASSPGGGTDTQYF
TGTGCCAGCAGCCCCGGGGGTGGCACAGATACGCAGTATTTT
>TRBD2|-|TRBJ2-1|TRBV4-3
CASSQTPGLAARTEQFF
TGCGCCAGCAGCCAAACTCCGGGACTAGCAGCACGGACCGAGCAGTTCTTC